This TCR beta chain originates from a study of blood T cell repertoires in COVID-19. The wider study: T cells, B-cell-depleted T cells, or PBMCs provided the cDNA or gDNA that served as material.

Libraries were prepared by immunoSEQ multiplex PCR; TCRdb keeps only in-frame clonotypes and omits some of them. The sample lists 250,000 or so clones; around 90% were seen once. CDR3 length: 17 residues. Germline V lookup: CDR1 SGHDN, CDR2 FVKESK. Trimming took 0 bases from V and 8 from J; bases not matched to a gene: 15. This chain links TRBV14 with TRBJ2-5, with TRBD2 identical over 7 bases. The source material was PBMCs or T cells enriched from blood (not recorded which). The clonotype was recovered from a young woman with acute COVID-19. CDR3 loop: CASSQDRAGRTLETQYF. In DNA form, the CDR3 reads TGTGCCAGCAGCCAAGATCGAGCGGGAAGGACCCTGGAAACCCAGTACTTC.